A selection of T cell receptor beta chains follows, all from one sample in a study of cytomegalovirus exposure and HLA in healthy donors. Produced via immunoSEQ multiplex PCR; TCRdb's table is partial and in-frame only. The sample contains 200,000 or so clones, roughly 80% of which appear only once. The sequenced sample was PBMCs. Source of these receptors: a woman in her 40s in good health and CMV-seronegative. CDR3s include the opening cysteine and the closing phenylalanine or tryptophan. A D gene is named only where the DNA matches it firmly. Where a row states a size, it is once, few, many or the class of an expanded clone; other rows omit it.

D	size	V	J	CDR3	DNA
.	.	TRBV5-1	TRBJ2-7	CASSQGNSYEQYF	TGCGCCAGCAGCCAGGGAAATTCCTACGAGCAGTACTTC
TRBD1	few	TRBV2	TRBJ2-2	CAGNRGILSTGELFF	TGTGCCGGAAACAGGGGTATTTTGTCCACCGGGGAGCTGTTTTTT
.	once	TRBV23-1	TRBJ1-5	CASSHRGRGEYSNQPQHF	TGCGCCAGCAGTCACCGAGGCCGAGGAGAGTATAGCAATCAGCCCCAGCATTTT
TRBD1	.	TRBV19	TRBJ1-1	CATSDRGRIRNTEAFF	TGTGCCACCTCGGACAGGGGGCGCATAAGGAACACTGAAGCTTTCTTT
TRBD1	.	TRBV5-8	TRBJ2-1	CASSSDRDRSSYNEQFF	TGTGCCAGCAGCTCAGACAGGGATCGAAGCTCCTACAATGAGCAGTTCTTC
TRBD1	.	TRBV9	TRBJ1-4	CASSVGLGTANEKLFF	TGTGCCAGCAGCGTAGGTTTGGGGACAGCTAATGAAAAACTGTTTTTT
TRBD1	.	TRBV5-1	TRBJ2-7	CASSLDRGEQYF	TGCGCCAGCAGCTTGGACAGGGGCGAGCAGTACTTC
.	.	TRBV1	TRBJ1-1	CTSSSVNTEAFF	TGCACCAGCAGCTCCGTAAACACTGAAGCTTTCTTT
TRBD2	.	TRBV12-5	TRBJ2-5	CASGARDYGGETQYF	TGTGCTAGTGGTGCACGGGACTACGGGGGGGAGACCCAGTACTTC
.	.	TRBV28	TRBJ1-4	CATLMRVEEKLFF	TGTGCCACCCTGATGCGGGTGGAGGAAAAACTGTTTTTT
TRBD2	.	TRBV5-4	TRBJ2-3	CASSLGPLLAGGTDTQYF	TGTGCCAGCAGCTTGGGACCGTTACTAGCGGGAGGCACAGATACGCAGTATTTT
TRBD1	.	TRBV2	TRBJ2-7	CASSRDRVYEQYF	TGTGCCAGCAGCCGGGACAGGGTCTACGAGCAGTACTTC
.	once	TRBV5-4	TRBJ2-6	CASSSSTGDYSGANVLTF	TGTGCCAGCAGCTCCTCGACAGGGGACTACTCTGGGGCCAACGTCCTGACTTTC
TRBD2	.	TRBV7-3	TRBJ2-1	CASSFGTSANEQFF	TGTGCCAGCAGCTTCGGGACTAGCGCTAATGAGCAGTTCTTC
.	once	TRBV25-1	TRBJ2-1	CASSGGNVRGNEQFF	TGTGCCAGCAGTGGCGGTAATGTCCGGGGCAATGAGCAGTTCTTC
TRBD1	.	TRBV30	TRBJ1-2	CAWSSGGIYGYTF	TGTGCCTGGAGTTCAGGGGGGATCTATGGCTACACCTTC
TRBD1	.	TRBV11-2	TRBJ2-7	CAGSSPYVRDRVYEQYF	TGTGCCGGCAGCTCCCCATACGTCCGGGACAGAGTCTACGAGCAGTACTTC
.	.	TRBV6-1	TRBJ1-5	CASSEADSFNQPQHF	TGTGCCAGCAGTGAAGCAGACAGTTTCAATCAGCCCCAGCATTTT
TRBD2	.	TRBV12-5	TRBJ2-3	CASGLLAGGNTDTQYF	TGTGCTAGTGGTTTACTAGCGGGAGGAAACACAGATACGCAGTATTTT
TRBD1	.	TRBV27	TRBJ2-7	CASPSDRTYEQYF	TGTGCCAGCCCATCGGACAGGACCTACGAGCAGTACTTC
.	.	TRBV4-1	TRBJ2-7	CASSQGPRITEQYF	TGCGCCAGCAGCCAAGGGCCCAGGATAACCGAGCAGTACTTC
.	.	TRBV6-6	TRBJ1-1	CASRGGGPIEAFF	TGTGCCAGCAGGGGCGGGGGACCGATTGAAGCTTTCTTT
TRBD1	.	TRBV5-1	TRBJ2-7	CASSNTGGLYEQYF	TGCGCCAGCAGCAATACAGGGGGCCTCTACGAGCAGTACTTC
TRBD1	.	TRBV27	TRBJ2-1	CASRRIGTGIHEQFF	TGTGCCAGCAGGCGGATTGGGACAGGGATCCATGAGCAGTTCTTC
.	.	TRBV28	TRBJ1-5	CASSTAGTLNQPQHF	TGTGCCAGCAGTACAGCGGGCACCCTAAATCAGCCCCAGCATTTT
.	.	TRBV7-8	TRBJ2-7	CASTAVRFLNYEQYF	TGTGCCAGCACCGCCGTCCGGTTTTTGAACTACGAGCAGTACTTC
.	.	TRBV18	TRBJ1-1	CASSSQGNTEAFF	TGTGCCAGCTCGTCACAGGGGAACACTGAAGCTTTCTTT
TRBD1	once	TRBV4-1	TRBJ1-1	CASSQVGDRKAFF	TGCGCCAGCAGCCAAGTTGGGGACAGGAAAGCTTTCTTT
.	.	TRBV6-1	TRBJ2-7	CASSELGLTSYEQYF	TGTGCCAGCAGTGAATTAGGCCTGACTTCCTACGAGCAGTACTTC
TRBD1	once	TRBV6-6	TRBJ2-7	CASSYSGTGGRDEQYF	TGTGCCAGCAGTTATTCCGGGACAGGGGGTCGAGACGAGCAGTACTTC
TRBD1	.	TRBV9	TRBJ2-5	CASSVGSRDRGETQYF	TGTGCCAGCAGCGTAGGGTCTAGGGACAGGGGAGAGACCCAGTACTTC
TRBD1	.	TRBV27	TRBJ2-1	CASSWTRDSPTYNEQFF	TGTGCCAGCAGCTGGACCCGGGACAGCCCCACCTACAATGAGCAGTTCTTC
.	.	TRBV6-5	TRBJ2-3	CASSYYSADTQYF	TGTGCCAGCAGTTACTATAGCGCAGATACGCAGTATTTT
.	few	TRBV9	TRBJ2-3	CASSVDGQGLSTDTQYF	TGTGCCAGCAGCGTCGATGGGCAGGGCCTTAGCACAGATACGCAGTATTTT
.	.	TRBV20-1	TRBJ2-3	CSAMIRDTQYF	TGCAGTGCTATGATCCGGGATACGCAGTATTTT
.	.	TRBV18	TRBJ2-1	CASSPQQGDEQFF	TGTGCCAGCTCACCTCAACAGGGAGATGAGCAGTTCTTC